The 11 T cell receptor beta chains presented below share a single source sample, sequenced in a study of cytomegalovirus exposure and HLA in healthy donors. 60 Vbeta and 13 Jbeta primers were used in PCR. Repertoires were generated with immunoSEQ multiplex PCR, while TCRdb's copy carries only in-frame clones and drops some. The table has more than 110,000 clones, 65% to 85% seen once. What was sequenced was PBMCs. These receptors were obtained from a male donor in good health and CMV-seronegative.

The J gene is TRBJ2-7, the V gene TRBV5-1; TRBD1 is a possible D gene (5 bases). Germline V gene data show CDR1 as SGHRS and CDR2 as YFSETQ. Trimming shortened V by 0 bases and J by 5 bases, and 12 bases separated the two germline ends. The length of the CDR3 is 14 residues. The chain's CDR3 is CASSLVGAPHEQYF. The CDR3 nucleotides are TGCGCCAGCAGCTTGGTTGGGGCCCCCCACGAGCAGTACTTC.

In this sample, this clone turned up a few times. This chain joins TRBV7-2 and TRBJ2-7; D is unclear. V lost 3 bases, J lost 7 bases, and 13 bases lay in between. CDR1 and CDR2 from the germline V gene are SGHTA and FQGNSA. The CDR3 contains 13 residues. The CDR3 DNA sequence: TGTGCCAGCAGCTTCCTCCAAGCCGGGGAGCAGTACTTC. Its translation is CASSFLQAGEQYF.

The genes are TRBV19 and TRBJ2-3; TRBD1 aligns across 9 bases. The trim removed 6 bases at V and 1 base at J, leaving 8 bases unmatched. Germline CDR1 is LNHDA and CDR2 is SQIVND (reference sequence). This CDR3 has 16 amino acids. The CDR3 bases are TGTGCCAGTAGCCTTGAGGGACAGGGCGGCACAGATACGCAGTATTTT. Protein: CASSLEGQGGTDTQYF.

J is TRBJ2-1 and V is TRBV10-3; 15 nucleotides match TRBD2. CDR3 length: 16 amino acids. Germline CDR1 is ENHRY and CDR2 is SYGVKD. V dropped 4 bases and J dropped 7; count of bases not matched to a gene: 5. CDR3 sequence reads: CAISGTSGRAGNEQFF. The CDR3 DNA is TGTGCCATCAGTGGGACTAGCGGGAGGGCGGGGAATGAGCAGTTCTTC.

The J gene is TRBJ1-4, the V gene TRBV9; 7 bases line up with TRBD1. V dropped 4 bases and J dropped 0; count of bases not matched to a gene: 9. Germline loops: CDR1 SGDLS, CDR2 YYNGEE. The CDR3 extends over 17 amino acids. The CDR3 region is CASSPRDRLATNEKLFF. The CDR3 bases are TGTGCCAGCAGCCCGAGGGACAGACTTGCAACTAATGAAAAACTGTTTTTT.

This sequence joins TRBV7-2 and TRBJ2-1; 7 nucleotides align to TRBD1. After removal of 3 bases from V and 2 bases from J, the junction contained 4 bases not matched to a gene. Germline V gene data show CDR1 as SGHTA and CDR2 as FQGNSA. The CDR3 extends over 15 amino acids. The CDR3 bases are TGTGCCAGCAGCTTGACAGGGTTGACCTACAATGAGCAGTTCTTC. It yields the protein CASSLTGLTYNEQFF.

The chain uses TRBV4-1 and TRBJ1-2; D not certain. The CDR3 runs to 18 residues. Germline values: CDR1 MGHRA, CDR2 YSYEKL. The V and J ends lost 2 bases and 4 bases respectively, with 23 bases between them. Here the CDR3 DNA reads TGCGCCAGCAGCCAAATGGCCAGGTCCCGTGGGCTATTCTATGGCTACACCTTC. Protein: CASSQMARSRGLFYGYTF.

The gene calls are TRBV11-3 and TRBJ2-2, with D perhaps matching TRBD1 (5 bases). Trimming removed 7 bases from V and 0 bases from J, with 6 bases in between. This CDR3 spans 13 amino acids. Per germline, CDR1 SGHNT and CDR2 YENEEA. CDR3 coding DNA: TGTGCCAGCAAGGGGTCGAACACCGGGGAGCTGTTTTTT. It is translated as CASKGSNTGELFF.

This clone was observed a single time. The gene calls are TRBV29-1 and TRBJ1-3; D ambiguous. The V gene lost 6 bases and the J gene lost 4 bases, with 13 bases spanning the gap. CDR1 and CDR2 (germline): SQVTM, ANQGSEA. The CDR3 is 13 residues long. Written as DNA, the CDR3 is TGCAGCGTGAGGGAGGGTATCGGAAACACCATATATTTT. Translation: CSVREGIGNTIYF.

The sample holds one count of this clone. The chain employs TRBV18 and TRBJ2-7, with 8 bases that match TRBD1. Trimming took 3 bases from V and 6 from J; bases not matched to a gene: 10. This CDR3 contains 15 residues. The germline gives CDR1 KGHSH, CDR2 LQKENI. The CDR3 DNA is TGTGCCAGCTCACCCCGGGACAGGCGGGGTAGCGAGCAGTACTTC. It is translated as CASSPRDRRGSEQYF.

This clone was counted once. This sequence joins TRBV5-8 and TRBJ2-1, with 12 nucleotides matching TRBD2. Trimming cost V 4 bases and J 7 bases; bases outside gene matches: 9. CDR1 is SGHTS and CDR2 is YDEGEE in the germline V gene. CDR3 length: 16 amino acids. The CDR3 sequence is CASSPILAGGQNEQFF. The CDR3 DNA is TGTGCCAGCAGCCCCATTCTAGCGGGGGGGCAGAATGAGCAGTTCTTC. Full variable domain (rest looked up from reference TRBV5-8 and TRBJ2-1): EAGVTQSPTHLIKTRGQQATLRCSPISGHTSVYWYQQALGLGLQFLLWYDEGEERNRGNFPPRFSGRQFPNYSSELNVNALELEDSALYLCASSPILAGGQNEQFFGPGTRLTVL.